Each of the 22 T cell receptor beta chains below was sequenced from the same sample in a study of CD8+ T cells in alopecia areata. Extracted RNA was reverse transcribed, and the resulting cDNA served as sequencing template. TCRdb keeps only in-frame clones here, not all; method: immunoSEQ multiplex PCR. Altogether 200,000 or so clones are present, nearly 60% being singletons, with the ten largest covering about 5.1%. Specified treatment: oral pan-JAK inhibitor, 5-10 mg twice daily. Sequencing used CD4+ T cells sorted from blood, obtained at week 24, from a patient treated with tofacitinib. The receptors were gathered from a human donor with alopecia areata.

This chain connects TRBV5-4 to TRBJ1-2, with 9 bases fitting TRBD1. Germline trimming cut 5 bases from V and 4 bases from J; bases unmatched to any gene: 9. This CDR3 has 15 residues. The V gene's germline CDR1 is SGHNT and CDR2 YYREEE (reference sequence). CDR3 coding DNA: TGTGCCAGCAGACAAACAGGGGGCCGAGGCTATGGCTACACCTTC. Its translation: CASRQTGGRGYGYTF.

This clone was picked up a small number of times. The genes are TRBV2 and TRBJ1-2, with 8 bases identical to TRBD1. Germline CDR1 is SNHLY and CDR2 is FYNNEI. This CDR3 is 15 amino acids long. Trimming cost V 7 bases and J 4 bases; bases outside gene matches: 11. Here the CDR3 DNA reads TGTGCCAGCACCGCCGGGGACAGGCTTGTCTATGGCTACACCTTC. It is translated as CASTAGDRLVYGYTF.

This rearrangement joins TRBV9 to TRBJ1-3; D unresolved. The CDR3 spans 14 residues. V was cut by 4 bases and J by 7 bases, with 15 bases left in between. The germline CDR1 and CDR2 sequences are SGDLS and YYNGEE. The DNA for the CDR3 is TGTGCCAGCAGCCTCCGCTTTGGGGTGAACACCATATATTTT. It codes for CASSLRFGVNTIYF.

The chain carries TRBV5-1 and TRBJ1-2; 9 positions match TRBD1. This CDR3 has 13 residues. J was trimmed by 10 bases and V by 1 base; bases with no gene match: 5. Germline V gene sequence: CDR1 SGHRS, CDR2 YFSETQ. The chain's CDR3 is CASSLRTGDDYTF. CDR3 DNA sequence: TGCGCCAGCAGCTTGCGGACAGGGGACGACTACACCTTC.

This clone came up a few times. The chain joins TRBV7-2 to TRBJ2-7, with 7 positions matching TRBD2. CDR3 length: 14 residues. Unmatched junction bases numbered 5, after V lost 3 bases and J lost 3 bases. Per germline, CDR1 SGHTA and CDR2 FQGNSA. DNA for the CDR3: TGTGCCAGCAGCTTCGGGGGGACCTACTACGAGCAGTACTTC. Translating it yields CASSFGGTYYEQYF. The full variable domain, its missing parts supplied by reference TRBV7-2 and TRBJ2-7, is GAGVSQSPSNKVTEKGKDVELRCDPISGHTALYWYRQSLGQGLEFLIYFQGNSAPDKSGLPSDRFSAERTGGSVSTLTIQRTQQEDSAVYLCASSFGGTYYEQYFGPGTRLTVT.

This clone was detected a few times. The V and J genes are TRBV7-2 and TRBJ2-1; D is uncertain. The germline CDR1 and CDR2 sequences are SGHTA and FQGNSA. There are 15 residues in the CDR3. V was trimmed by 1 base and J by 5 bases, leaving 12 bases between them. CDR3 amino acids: CASSLVGGGHNEQFF. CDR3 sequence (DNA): TGTGCCAGCAGCTTAGTGGGCGGTGGACACAATGAGCAGTTCTTC.

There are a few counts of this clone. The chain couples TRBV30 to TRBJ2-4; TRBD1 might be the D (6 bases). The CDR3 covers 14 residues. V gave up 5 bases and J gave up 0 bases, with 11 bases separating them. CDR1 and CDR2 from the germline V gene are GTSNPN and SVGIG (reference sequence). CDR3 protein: CAWGLQGAKNIQYF. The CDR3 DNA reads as TGTGCCTGGGGCCTACAGGGAGCCAAAAACATTCAGTACTTC.

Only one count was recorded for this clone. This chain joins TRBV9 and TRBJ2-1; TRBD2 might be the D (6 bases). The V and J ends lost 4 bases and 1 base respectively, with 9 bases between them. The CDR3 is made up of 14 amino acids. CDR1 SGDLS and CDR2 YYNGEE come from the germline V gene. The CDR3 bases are TGTGCCAGCAGCCCGCTAGCGTCCTACAATGAGCAGTTCTTC. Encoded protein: CASSPLASYNEQFF.

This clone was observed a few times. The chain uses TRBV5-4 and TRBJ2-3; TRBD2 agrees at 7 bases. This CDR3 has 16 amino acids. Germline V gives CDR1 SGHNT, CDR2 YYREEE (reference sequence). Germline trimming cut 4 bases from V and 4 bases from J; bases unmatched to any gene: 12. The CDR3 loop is CASSQAAGVFADTQYF. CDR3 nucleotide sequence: TGTGCCAGCAGCCAGGCCGCGGGAGTTTTCGCAGATACGCAGTATTTT.

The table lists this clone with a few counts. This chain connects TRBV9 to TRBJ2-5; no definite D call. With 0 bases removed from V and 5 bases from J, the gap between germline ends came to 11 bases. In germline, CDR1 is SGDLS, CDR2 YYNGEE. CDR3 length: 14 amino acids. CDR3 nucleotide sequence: TGTGCCAGCAGCGTAGCAACCGGTGGGGAGACCCAGTACTTC. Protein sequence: CASSVATGGETQYF.

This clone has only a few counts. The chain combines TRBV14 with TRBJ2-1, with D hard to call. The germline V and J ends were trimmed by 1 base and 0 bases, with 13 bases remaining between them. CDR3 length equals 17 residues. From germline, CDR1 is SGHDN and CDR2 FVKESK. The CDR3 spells CASSQGGWARSYNEQFF. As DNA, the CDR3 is TGTGCCAGCAGCCAAGGGGGTTGGGCCCGCTCCTACAATGAGCAGTTCTTC.

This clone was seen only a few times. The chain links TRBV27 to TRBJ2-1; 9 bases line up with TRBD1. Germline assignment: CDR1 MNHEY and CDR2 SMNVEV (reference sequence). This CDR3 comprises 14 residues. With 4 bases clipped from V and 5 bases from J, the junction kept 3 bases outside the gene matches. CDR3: CASSWDRDDNEQFF. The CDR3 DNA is TGTGCCAGCAGTTGGGACAGGGATGACAATGAGCAGTTCTTC.

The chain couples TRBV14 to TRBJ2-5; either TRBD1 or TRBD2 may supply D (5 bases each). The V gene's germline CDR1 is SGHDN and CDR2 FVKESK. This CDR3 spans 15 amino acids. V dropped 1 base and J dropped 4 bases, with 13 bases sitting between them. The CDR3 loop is CASSQVYGTPETQYF. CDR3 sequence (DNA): TGTGCCAGCAGCCAAGTTTACGGGACCCCAGAGACCCAGTACTTC.

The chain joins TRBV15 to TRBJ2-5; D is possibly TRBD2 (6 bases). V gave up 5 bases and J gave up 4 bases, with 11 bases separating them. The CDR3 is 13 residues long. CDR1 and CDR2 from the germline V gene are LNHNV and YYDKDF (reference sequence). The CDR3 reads CATSYGTSETQYF. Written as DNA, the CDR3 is TGTGCCACCAGCTACGGGACTTCAGAGACCCAGTACTTC.

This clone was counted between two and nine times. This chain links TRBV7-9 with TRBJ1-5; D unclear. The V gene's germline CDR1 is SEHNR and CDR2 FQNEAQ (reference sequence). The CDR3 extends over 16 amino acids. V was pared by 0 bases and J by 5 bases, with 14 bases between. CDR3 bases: TGTGCCAGCAGCTTAGCGATGTCAGGACCTTATCAGCCCCAGCATTTT. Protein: CASSLAMSGPYQPQHF.

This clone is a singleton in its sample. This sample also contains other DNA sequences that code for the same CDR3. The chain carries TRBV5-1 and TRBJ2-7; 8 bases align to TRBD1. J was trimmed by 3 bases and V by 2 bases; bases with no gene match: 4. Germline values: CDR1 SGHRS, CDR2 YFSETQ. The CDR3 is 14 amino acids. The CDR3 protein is CASSFTGGNYEQYF. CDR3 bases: TGCGCCAGCAGCTTTACAGGGGGAAACTACGAGCAGTACTTC.

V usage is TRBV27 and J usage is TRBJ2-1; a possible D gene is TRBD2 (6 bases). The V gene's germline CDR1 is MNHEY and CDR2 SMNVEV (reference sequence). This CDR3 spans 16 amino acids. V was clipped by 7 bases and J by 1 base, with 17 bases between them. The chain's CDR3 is CASTSSGRRSYNEQFF. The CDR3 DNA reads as TGTGCCAGCACCTCCTCTGGGAGGAGGTCCTACAATGAGCAGTTCTTC.

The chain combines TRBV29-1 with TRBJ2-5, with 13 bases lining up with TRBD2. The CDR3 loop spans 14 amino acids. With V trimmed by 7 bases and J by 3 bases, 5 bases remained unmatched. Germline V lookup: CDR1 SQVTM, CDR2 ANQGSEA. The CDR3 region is CSGTTSGGEETQYF. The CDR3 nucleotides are TGCAGCGGAACAACTAGCGGGGGGGAAGAGACCCAGTACTTC.

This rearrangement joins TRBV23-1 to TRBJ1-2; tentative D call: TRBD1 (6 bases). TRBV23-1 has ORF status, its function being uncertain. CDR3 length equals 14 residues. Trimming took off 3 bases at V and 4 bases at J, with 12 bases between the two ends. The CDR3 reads CASSHPRTVYGYTF. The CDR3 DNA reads TGCGCCAGCAGTCACCCACGGACAGTCTATGGCTACACCTTC.

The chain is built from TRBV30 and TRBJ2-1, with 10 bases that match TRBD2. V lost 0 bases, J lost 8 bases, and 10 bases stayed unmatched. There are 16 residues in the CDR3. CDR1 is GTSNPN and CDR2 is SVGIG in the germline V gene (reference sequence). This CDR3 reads CAWSVTSGRATDEQFF. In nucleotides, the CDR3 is TGTGCCTGGAGTGTAACGAGCGGGAGGGCCACCGATGAGCAGTTCTTC.

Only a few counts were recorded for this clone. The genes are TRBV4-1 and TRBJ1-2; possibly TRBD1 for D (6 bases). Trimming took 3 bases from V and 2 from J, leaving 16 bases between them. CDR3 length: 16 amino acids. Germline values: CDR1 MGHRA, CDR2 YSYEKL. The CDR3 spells CASSQLTGIGNYGYTF. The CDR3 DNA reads TGCGCCAGCAGCCAGCTTACAGGGATCGGGAACTATGGCTACACCTTC.

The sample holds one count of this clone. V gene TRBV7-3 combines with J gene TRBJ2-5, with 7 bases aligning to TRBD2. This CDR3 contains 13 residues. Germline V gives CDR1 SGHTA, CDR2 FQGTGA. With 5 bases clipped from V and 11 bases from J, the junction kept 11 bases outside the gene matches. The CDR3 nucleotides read TGTGCCAGCAGCCAGGGACTACGTAGGGAGCAGTACTTC. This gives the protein CASSQGLRREQYF.